A single sample gave rise to the 21 T cell receptor beta chains below, sequenced in a study of OX40 agonist ivuxolimab in advanced cancers. Assay: immunoSEQ multiplex PCR; the TCRdb copy retains only in-frame clones and omits some. The data hold 34,000 or so clones, with under 90% observed a single time. The sequenced sample was CD4+ or CD8+ T cells sorted from blood, obtained in a trial of the OX40 agonist ivuxolimab. The receptors shown here come from an adult with an advanced solid tumor such as melanoma, head and neck, liver or kidney cancer.

This chain joins TRBV10-3 and TRBJ2-5; 14 bases align to TRBD2. Germline V gene sequence: CDR1 ENHRY, CDR2 SYGVKD. The CDR3 length is 16 residues. V lost 9 bases to trimming and J lost 2 bases; unmatched junction nucleotides: 8. The DNA for the CDR3 is TGTGCCATTTCCGGGACTAGCGGGGGTCAGCAAGAGACCCAGTACTTC. Protein sequence: CAISGTSGGQQETQYF.

The rearrangement joins TRBV6-4 to TRBJ2-1, with 10 nucleotides matching TRBD2. CDR1 is MRHNA and CDR2 is SNTAGT in the germline V gene. The CDR3 is 14 amino acids. Trimming cost V 6 bases and J 7 bases; bases outside gene matches: 6. The chain's CDR3 is CASRDSGGNNEQFF. DNA of the CDR3: TGTGCCAGCAGAGATAGCGGGGGGAATAATGAGCAGTTCTTC.

This clone was counted a few times. The rearrangement links TRBV19 to TRBJ2-3, with unresolved D. Trimming removed 7 bases at V and 1 base at J, with 15 bases between. The germline V gene has CDR1 LNHDA and CDR2 SQIVND (reference sequence). This CDR3 contains 15 residues. CDR3 DNA: TGTGCCAGTAAGGATAACCCGGTGGGCACAGATACGCAGTATTTT. Translating it yields CASKDNPVGTDTQYF.

This clone has just a few counts. V is TRBV6-5 and J is TRBJ2-3, with 9 positions matching TRBD2. CDR1 and CDR2 from the germline V gene are MNHEY and SVGAGI. The CDR3 runs to 16 residues. J was trimmed by 6 bases and V by 0 bases; bases with no gene match: 7. The CDR3 region has the DNA TGTGCCAGCAGTTACTCAGGGCGGGGGGGCGGTGATACGCAGTATTTT. Translation: CASSYSGRGGGDTQYF.

This chain connects TRBV6-6 to TRBJ2-5, with 7 bases identical to TRBD1. V shed 6 bases and J 4 bases; nucleotides not matched to a gene: 11. Looked up from germline, CDR1 is MNHNY and CDR2 is SVGAGI (reference sequence). CDR3 length: 15 residues. The CDR3 sequence is CASSRTHRGGETQYF. CDR3 coding DNA: TGTGCCAGCAGCCGTACACACAGGGGTGGAGAGACCCAGTACTTC.

V gene TRBV6-5 combines with J gene TRBJ1-4, with 7 bases fitting TRBD1. The CDR3 has 14 residues. Germline V gives CDR1 MNHEY, CDR2 SVGAGI. J lost 3 bases, V lost 5 bases, and 3 bases had no gene match. The CDR3 nucleotides are TGTGCCAGCAGTGGTGGACAGGCTAATGAAAAACTGTTTTTT. Residues: CASSGGQANEKLFF.

The chain is built from TRBV4-2 and TRBJ1-3; a weak D match, TRBD1 (6 bases). The germline V and J ends were trimmed by 5 bases and 4 bases, with 12 bases remaining between them. Germline V gene data show CDR1 as LGHNA and CDR2 as YNFKEQ. The CDR3 is made up of 14 amino acids. CDR3 coding DNA: TGTGCCAGCAGCTTGCCAGGGGTGGGAAACACCATATATTTT. This sequence encodes CASSLPGVGNTIYF.

The V and J genes are TRBV6-5 and TRBJ1-4; D uncertain. V was clipped by 8 bases and J by 0 bases, with 10 bases between them. This CDR3 comprises 14 residues. Germline values: CDR1 MNHEY, CDR2 SVGAGI. CDR3 nucleotides: TGTGCCAGCCGACCTCGGCCAACTAATGAAAAACTGTTTTTT. It specifies CASRPRPTNEKLFF.

The genes are TRBV5-1 and TRBJ1-4; 12 nucleotides line up with TRBD1. The CDR3 extends over 15 amino acids. Germline CDR1 and CDR2: SGHRS and YFSETQ. With V trimmed by 3 bases and J by 8 bases, 5 bases remained unmatched. The CDR3 coding sequence is TGCGCCAGCAGCTCACCGGGACAGGGGGCGGAAAAACTGTTTTTT. Amino acid sequence: CASSSPGQGAEKLFF.

The chain combines TRBV10-2 with TRBJ2-7; a weak D match, TRBD1 (6 bases). CDR3 length: 15 residues. V gave up 0 bases and J gave up 5 bases, with 14 bases separating them. Germline V gives CDR1 WSHSY, CDR2 SAAADI. The CDR3 loop reads CASSESAGEAHEQYF. DNA for the CDR3: TGCGCCAGCAGTGAGTCGGCAGGGGAAGCTCACGAGCAGTACTTC.

The J gene is TRBJ1-6, the V gene TRBV29-1; maybe TRBD1 (5 bases). Germline values: CDR1 SQVTM, CDR2 ANQGSEA. The CDR3 is 12 amino acids. Trimming left V 4 bases short and J 10 bases short, with 11 bases between. CDR3 nucleotides: TGCAGCGTTGGGGACTGGGGGTCACCCCTCCACTTT. It encodes CSVGDWGSPLHF.

Concerning this clone: At one of its ends the junction is not consistent with the germline gene, which may arise from a read error. The chain employs TRBV7-2 and TRBJ2-7; D is possibly TRBD2 (5 bases). The CDR3 extends over 13 amino acids. Germline CDR1 reads SGHTA; CDR2 reads FQGNSA. The CDR3 DNA sequence: TGTGCCAGCAGCTTAGATCGAATGTCCGGGATCTCCTTC. Encoded protein: CASSLDRMSGISF.

The gene calls are TRBV7-9 and TRBJ2-3, with D perhaps TRBD2 (6 bases). This CDR3 region has 14 residues. Trimming took off 4 bases at V and 2 bases at J, with 10 bases between the two ends. Germline CDR1 SEHNR, CDR2 FQNEAQ (reference sequence). The CDR3 DNA sequence: TGTGCCAGCAGCTCCCGGACTAACACAGATACGCAGTATTTT. This codes for CASSSRTNTDTQYF.

This CDR3 is CASSLRVGETQYF. CDR3 coding DNA: TGTGCCAGCAGCCTTAGGGTAGGAGAGACCCAGTACTTC. The V gene is TRBV14, the J gene TRBJ2-5; D call uncertain. This CDR3 region has 13 residues. V lost 4 bases to trimming and J lost 4 bases, with 10 bases between them. The germline CDR1 and CDR2 sequences are SGHDN and FVKESK.

The V gene is TRBV27, the J gene TRBJ1-4, with 8 positions matching TRBD1. V lost 6 bases and J lost 4; bases outside the gene matches: 1. Germline V gene sequence: CDR1 MNHEY, CDR2 SMNVEV (reference sequence). This CDR3 spans 13 amino acids. The CDR3 region is CASRTGDNEKLFF. CDR3 nucleotides: TGTGCCAGCAGGACAGGGGATAATGAAAAACTGTTTTTT.

The CDR3 nucleotides are TGTGCCAGCAGCCCAGGGTTCCACGAGCAGTACTTC. It translates to CASSPGFHEQYF. This chain joins TRBV7-2 and TRBJ2-7, with TRBD1 as a possible D gene (5 bases). Trimming removed 5 bases from V and 5 bases from J, with 10 bases in between. Per germline, CDR1 SGHTA and CDR2 FQGNSA. The CDR3 sequence is 12 residues long.

The V and J genes are TRBV6-6 and TRBJ2-2; D is unclear. Germline V gene sequence: CDR1 MNHNY, CDR2 SVGAGI (reference sequence). Trimming stripped 5 bases from V and 8 bases from J, with 6 bases between. The CDR3 totals 11 residues. The CDR3 DNA sequence: TGTGCCAGCAGTGGGTGGGGGGAGCTGTTTTTT. Its protein is CASSGWGELFF.

This chain links TRBV7-9 with TRBJ2-7, with TRBD1 identical over 7 bases. V was clipped by 5 bases and J by 0 bases; unmatched bases: 7. This CDR3 has 15 residues. Germline CDR1 SEHNR, CDR2 FQNEAQ (reference sequence). The CDR3 loop is CASSIDRASSYEQYF. The DNA of the CDR3 is TGTGCCAGCAGCATAGACAGGGCCAGCTCCTACGAGCAGTACTTC.

This sequence joins TRBV5-6 and TRBJ2-1; D might be TRBD2 (6 bases). V lost 4 bases and J 6 bases, leaving 11 bases between the germline ends. Germline lookup yields CDR1 SGHDT and CDR2 YYEEEE. CDR3 size: 13 residues. CDR3 loop: CASSRLGVNEQFF. The CDR3 region has the DNA TGTGCCAGCAGCCGACTAGGCGTCAATGAGCAGTTCTTC.

This chain uses TRBV11-2 with TRBJ2-2; possibly TRBD2 for D (5 bases). Per the germline V gene, CDR1 is SGHAT and CDR2 is FQNNGV. There are 14 residues in the CDR3. V was pared by 5 bases and J by 1 base, with 8 bases between. Written as DNA, the CDR3 is TGTGCCAGCAGCACCCGGGGGAACACCGGGGAGCTGTTTTTT. Translation: CASSTRGNTGELFF.

The gene calls are TRBV4-2 and TRBJ2-3; 9 bases match TRBD2. Germline trimming cut 0 bases from V and 7 bases from J; bases unmatched to any gene: 17. CDR3 length: 19 amino acids. Germline V CDR1 and CDR2: LGHNA, YNFKEQ. In nucleotides, the CDR3 is TGTGCCAGCAGCCAAGAATCGGGTCCGTTGGCGGGGGGGCCATATACGCAGTATTTT. Encoded protein: CASSQESGPLAGGPYTQYF.